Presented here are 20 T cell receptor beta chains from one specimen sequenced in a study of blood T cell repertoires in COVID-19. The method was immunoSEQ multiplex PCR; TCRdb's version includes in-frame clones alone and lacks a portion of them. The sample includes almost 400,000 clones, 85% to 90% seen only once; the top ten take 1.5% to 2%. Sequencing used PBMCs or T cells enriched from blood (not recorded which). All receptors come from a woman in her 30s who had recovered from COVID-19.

CDR3 region: CAISVGTVDGYTF. DNA for the CDR3: TGTGCCATCAGTGTCGGGACAGTTGATGGCTACACCTTC. V usage is TRBV10-3 and J usage is TRBJ1-2; 7 bases are a match to TRBD1. Germline-derived CDR1 and CDR2 are ENHRY and SYGVKD. Unmatched junction bases numbered 5, after V lost 4 bases and J lost 6 bases. The CDR3 spans 13 residues.

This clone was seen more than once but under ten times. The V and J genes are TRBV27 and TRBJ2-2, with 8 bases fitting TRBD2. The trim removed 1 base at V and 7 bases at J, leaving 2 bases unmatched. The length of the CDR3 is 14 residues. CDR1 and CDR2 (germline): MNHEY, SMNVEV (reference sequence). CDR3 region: CASSLYAGGGELFF. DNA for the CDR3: TGTGCCAGCAGTTTATACGCGGGGGGCGGGGAGCTGTTTTTT.

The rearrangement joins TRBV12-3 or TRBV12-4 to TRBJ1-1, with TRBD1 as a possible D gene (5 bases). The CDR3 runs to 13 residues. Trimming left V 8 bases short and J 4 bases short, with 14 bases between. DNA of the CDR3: TGTGCCAGCGCCGGGGGAGGGTCCACTGAAGCTTTCTTT. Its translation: CASAGGGSTEAFF.

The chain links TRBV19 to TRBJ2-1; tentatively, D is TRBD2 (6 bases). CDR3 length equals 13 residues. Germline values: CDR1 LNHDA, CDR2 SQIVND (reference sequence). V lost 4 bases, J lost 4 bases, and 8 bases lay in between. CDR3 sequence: CASSRDLYNEQFF. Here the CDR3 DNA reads TGTGCCAGTAGTAGGGACTTATACAATGAGCAGTTCTTC.

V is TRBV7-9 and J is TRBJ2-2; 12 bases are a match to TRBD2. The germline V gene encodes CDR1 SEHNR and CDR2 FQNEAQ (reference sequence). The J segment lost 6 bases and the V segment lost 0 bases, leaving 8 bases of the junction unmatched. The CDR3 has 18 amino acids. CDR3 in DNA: TGTGCCAGCAGCTTAGCTTCGCTAGCGGGAGGGAGCTCCGGGGAGCTGTTTTTT. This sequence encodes CASSLASLAGGSSGELFF.

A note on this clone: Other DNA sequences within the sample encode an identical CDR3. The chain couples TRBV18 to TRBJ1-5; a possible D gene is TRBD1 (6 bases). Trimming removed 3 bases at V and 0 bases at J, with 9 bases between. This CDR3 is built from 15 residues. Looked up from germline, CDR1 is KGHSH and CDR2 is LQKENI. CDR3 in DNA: TGTGCCAGCTCACCTACAGGGAATAGCAATCAGCCCCAGCATTTT. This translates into CASSPTGNSNQPQHF.

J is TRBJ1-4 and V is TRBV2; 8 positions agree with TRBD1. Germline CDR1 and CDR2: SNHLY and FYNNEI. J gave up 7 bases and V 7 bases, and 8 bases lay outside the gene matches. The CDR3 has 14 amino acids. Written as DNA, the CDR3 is TGTGCCAGCACCAAGGACAGGGCGGGTGAAAAACTGTTTTTT. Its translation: CASTKDRAGEKLFF.

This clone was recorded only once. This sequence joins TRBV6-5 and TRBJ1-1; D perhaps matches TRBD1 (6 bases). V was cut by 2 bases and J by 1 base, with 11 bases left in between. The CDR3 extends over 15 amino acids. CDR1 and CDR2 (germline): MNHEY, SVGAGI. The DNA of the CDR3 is TGTGCCAGCAGTTACAATCCAGGGGAGAACACTGAAGCTTTCTTT. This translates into CASSYNPGENTEAFF.

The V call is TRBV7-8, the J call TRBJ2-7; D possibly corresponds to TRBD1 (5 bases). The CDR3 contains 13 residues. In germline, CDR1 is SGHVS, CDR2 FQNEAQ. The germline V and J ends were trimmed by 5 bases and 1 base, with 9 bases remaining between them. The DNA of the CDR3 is TGTGCCAGCAGCCGCAGGGTTTCCTACGAGCAGTACTTC. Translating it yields CASSRRVSYEQYF.

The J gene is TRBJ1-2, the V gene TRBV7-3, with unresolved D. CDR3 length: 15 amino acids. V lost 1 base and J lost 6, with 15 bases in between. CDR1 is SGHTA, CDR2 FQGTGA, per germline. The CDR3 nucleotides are TGTGCCAGCAGCTTAAATTTAGGAGGGCTGGATGGCTACACCTTC. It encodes CASSLNLGGLDGYTF.

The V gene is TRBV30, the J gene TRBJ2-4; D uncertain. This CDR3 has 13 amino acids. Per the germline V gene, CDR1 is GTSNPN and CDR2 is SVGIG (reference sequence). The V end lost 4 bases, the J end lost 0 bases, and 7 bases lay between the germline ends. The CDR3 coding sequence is TGTGCCTGGAATATGTTAGCCAAAAACATTCAGTACTTC. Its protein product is CAWNMLAKNIQYF.

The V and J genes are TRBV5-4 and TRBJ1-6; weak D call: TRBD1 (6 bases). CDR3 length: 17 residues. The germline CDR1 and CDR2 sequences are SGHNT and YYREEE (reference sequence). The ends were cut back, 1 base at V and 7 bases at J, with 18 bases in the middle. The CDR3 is CASSLLGGAVGNSPLHF. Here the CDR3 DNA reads TGTGCCAGCAGCTTGCTGGGGGGGGCCGTTGGCAATTCACCCCTCCACTTT. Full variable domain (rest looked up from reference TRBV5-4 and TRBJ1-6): ETGVTQSPTHLIKTRGQQVTLRCSSQSGHNTVSWYQQALGQGPQFIFQYYREEENGRGNFPPRFSGLQFPNYSSELNVNALELDDSALYLCASSLLGGAVGNSPLHFGNGTRLTVT.

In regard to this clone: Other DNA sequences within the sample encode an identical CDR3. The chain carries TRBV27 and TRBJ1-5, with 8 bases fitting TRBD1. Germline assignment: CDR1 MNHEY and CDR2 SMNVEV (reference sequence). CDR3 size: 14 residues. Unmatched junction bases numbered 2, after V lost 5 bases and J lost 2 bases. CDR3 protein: CASSPDRGNQPQHF. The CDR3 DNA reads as TGTGCCAGCAGTCCGGACAGGGGCAATCAGCCCCAGCATTTT.

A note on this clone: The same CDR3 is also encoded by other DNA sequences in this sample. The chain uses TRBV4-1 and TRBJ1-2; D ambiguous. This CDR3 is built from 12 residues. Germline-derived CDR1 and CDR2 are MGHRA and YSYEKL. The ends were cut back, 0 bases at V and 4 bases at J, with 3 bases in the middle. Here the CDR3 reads CASSQDGYGYTF. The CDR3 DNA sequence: TGCGCCAGCAGCCAAGACGGCTATGGCTACACCTTC.

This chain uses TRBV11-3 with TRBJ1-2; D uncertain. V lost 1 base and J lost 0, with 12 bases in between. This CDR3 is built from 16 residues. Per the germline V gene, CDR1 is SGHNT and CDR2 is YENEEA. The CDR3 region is CASSLGNEDPNYGYTF. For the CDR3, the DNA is TGTGCCAGCAGCTTAGGTAATGAGGATCCTAACTATGGCTACACCTTC.

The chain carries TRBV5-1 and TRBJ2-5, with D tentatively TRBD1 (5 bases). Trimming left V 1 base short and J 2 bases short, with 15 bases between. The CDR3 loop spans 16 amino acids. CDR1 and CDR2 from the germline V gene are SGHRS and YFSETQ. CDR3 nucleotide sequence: TGCGCCAGCAGCTTGCAGGGATATGTTAATCAAGAGACCCAGTACTTC. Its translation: CASSLQGYVNQETQYF.

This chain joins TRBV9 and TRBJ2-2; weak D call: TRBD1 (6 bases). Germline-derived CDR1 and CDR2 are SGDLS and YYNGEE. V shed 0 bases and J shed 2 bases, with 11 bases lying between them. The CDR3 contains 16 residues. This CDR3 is CASSVGGGSNTGELFF. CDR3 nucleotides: TGTGCCAGCAGCGTAGGTGGGGGCTCTAACACCGGGGAGCTGTTTTTT.

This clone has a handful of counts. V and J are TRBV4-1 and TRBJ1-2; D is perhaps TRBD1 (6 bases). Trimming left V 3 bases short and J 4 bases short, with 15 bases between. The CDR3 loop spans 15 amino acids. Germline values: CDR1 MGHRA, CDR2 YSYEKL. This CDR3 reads CASSHFRGEGYGYTF. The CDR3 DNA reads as TGCGCCAGCAGCCACTTCAGGGGCGAAGGCTATGGCTACACCTTC.

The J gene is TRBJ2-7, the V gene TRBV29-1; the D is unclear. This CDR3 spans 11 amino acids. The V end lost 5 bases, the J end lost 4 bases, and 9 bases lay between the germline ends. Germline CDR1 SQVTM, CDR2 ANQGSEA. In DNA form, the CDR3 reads TGCAGCGTTTCGAAGAGGTACGAGCAGTACTTC. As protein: CSVSKRYEQYF.

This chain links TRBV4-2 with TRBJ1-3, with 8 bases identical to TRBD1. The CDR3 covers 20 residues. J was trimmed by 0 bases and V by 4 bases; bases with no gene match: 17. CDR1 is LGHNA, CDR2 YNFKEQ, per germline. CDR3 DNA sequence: TGTGCCAGCAGCCGAGGACAGGGTGCGGGTATAGCCCACTCTGGAAACACCATATATTTT. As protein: CASSRGQGAGIAHSGNTIYF.